The table lists the clone carrying this T cell receptor beta chain with a count of one. Its antigen remains unknown. This entry is derived from a study of tumor-infiltrating lymphocytes in localized non-small cell lung cancer. The overall study: The cohort mixed smokers and never-smokers, several histologies, and some post-neoadjuvant-chemotherapy samples. Study outcomes and limitations: Tumor T-cell fraction from TCR sequencing was not associated with recurrence-free survival (p = 0.61). Higher tumor T cell infiltration than in uninvolved lung was supported by TCRbeta sequencing. Different pieces of the same tissue went to different assays, confounding technical variation with intratumor heterogeneity.

Only in-frame clones appear in the TCRdb table, and some are missing; sequencing was by immunoSEQ multiplex PCR. The sample lists 5,500 to 6,500 clones; around 76% were seen once. Germline CDR1 SEHNR, CDR2 FQNEAQ (reference sequence). Germline trimming cut 6 bases from V and 2 bases from J; bases unmatched to any gene: 6. The CDR3 length is 14 residues. This chain uses TRBV7-9 with TRBJ2-5; 7 bases map to TRBD1. The receptor was derived from a human donor with non-small cell lung cancer. Material for sequencing was lung tumor tissue. The chain's CDR3 is CASSETGFQETQYF. CDR3 bases: TGTGCCAGCAGTGAGACAGGGTTTCAAGAGACCCAGTACTTC.